This record covers a single T cell receptor beta chain. This entry belongs to a study of beta chain features in type 1 diabetes. The CDR3 sequence is 15 residues long. V shed 6 bases and J 7 bases; nucleotides not matched to a gene: 12. Germline CDR1 MNHNS, CDR2 SASEGT. All of the isolated RNA was reverse transcribed, so expressed TCRB transcripts were sequenced. The protocol was immunoSEQ multiplex PCR, while the TCRdb copy is restricted to in-frame clones and leaves out a portion. The sample lists about 360,000 clones, roughly 13% occurring once. This receptor was identified in a young man in good health. The sample was naive CD4+ T cells from blood. V and J are TRBV6-1 and TRBJ1-5, with 7 bases lining up with TRBD1. The CDR3 is CASRVWTGRNQPQHF. CDR3 coding DNA: TGTGCCAGCAGGGTCTGGACAGGCAGAAACCAGCCCCAGCATTTT.